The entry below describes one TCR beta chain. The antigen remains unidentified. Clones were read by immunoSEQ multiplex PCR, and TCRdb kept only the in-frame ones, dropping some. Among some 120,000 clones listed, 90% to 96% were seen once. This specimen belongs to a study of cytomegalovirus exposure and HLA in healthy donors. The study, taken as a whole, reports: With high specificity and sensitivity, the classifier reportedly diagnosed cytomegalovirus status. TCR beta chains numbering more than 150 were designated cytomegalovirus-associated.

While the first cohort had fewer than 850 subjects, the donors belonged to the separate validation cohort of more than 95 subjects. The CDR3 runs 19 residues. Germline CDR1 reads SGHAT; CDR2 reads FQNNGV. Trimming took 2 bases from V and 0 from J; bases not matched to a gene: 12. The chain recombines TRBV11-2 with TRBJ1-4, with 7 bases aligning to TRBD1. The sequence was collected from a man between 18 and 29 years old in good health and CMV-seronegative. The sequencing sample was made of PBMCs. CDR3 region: CASSLRAGTDIATNEKLFF. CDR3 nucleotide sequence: TGTGCCAGCAGCTTAAGGGCCGGGACAGATATTGCAACTAATGAAAAACTGTTTTTT.